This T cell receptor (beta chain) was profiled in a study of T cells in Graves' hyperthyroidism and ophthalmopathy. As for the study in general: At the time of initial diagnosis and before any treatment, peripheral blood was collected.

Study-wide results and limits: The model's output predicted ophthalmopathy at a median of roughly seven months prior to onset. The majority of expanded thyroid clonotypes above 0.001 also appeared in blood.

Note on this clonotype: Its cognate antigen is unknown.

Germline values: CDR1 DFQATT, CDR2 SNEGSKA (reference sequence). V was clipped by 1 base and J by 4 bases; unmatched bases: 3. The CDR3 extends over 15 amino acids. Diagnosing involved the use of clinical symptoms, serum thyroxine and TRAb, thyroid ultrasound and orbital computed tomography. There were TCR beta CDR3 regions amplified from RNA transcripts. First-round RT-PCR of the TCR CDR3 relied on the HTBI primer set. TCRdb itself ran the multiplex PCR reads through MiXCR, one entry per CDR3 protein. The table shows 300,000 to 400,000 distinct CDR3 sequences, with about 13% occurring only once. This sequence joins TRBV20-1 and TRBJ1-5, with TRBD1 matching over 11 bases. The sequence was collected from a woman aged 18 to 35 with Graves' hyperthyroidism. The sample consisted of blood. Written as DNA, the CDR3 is TGCAGTGCTAGAGCCGGGACAGGGGGTAATCAGCCCCAGCATTTT. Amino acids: CSARAGTGGNQPQHF.